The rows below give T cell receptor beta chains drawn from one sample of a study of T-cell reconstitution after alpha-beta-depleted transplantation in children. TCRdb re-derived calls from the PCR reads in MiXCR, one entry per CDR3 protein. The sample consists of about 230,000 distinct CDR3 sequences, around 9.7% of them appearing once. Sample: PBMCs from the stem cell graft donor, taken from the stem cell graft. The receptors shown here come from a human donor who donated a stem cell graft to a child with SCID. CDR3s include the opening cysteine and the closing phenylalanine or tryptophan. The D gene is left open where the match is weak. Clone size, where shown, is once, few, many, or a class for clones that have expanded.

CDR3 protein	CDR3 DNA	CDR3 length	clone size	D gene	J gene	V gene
CASRQGPYEQYF	TGCGCCAGCAGACAGGGACCCTACGAGCAGTACTTC	12	many	-	TRBJ2-7	TRBV5-1
CASRGTVTNYGYTF	TGCGCCAGCAGGGGGACAGTTACTAACTATGGCTACACCTTC	14	-	TRBD1	TRBJ1-2	TRBV10-2
CASSLAASANYGYTF	TGCGCCAGCAGCCTGGCCGCATCAGCTAACTATGGCTACACCTTC	15	many	-	TRBJ1-2	TRBV5-1
CASSLTDSRKIGNTIYF	TGTGCCAGCAGCCTGACAGACTCCAGGAAGATTGGAAACACCATATATTTT	17	many	-	TRBJ1-3	TRBV7-2
CASSFLEAGETQYF	TGTGCCAGCAGCTTCTTGGAGGCAGGGGAGACCCAGTACTTC	14	many	-	TRBJ2-5	TRBV7-8
CASSLGGGSEQYF	TGTGCCAGCAGCTTAGGCGGGGGGAGCGAGCAGTACTTC	13	-	TRBD2	TRBJ2-7	TRBV7-6
CASSLGDRCGYTF	TGTGCCAGCAGCTTGGGGGACCGGTGTGGCTACACCTTC	13	-	-	TRBJ1-2	TRBV21-1
CASMGQDTGELFF	TGTGCCAGCATGGGGCAGGACACCGGGGAGCTGTTTTTT	13	once	-	TRBJ2-2	TRBV2
CASSSTGGLYNEQFF	TGCGCCAGCAGCTCGACAGGGGGGCTCTACAATGAGCAGTTCTTC	15	many	TRBD1	TRBJ2-1	TRBV5-1
CASSPRDRVYTGELFF	TGCGCCAGCAGCCCCCGGGACAGGGTTTACACCGGGGAGCTGTTTTTT	16	many	TRBD1	TRBJ2-2	TRBV4-3
CASSLWGTSPEEQFF	TGCGCCAGCAGCTTGTGGGGAACTAGCCCCGAAGAGCAGTTCTTC	15	many	-	TRBJ2-1	TRBV5-1
CASSSASGQLNEQYF	TGCGCCAGCAGCTCCGCTTCTGGACAGCTCAACGAGCAGTACTTC	15	many	-	TRBJ2-7	TRBV5-1
CSAIPGTVNYGYTF	TGCAGTGCAATTCCAGGGACGGTGAACTATGGCTACACCTTC	14	many	-	TRBJ1-2	TRBV20-1
CASTQSSTMGEQYF	TGTGCCAGTACGCAGAGTAGCACCATGGGCGAGCAGTACTTC	14	many	-	TRBJ2-7	TRBV19
CASSLGRDSSYEQYF	TGTGCCAGCAGCTTGGGGAGGGACTCTTCCTACGAGCAGTACTTC	15	-	-	TRBJ2-7	TRBV5-4
CASSLGGPDSYEQYF	TGCGCCAGCAGCTTGGGGGGCCCCGACTCCTACGAGCAGTACTTC	15	few	-	TRBJ2-7	TRBV5-1
CAIRGGRGEEFF	TGTGCCATCCGAGGGGGCCGCGGGGAGGAGTTCTTC	12	many	-	TRBJ2-1	TRBV10-3
CASSPLAGGQTYNEQFF	TGCGCCAGCAGCCCTTTAGCGGGGGGGCAGACCTACAATGAGCAGTTCTTC	17	many	TRBD2	TRBJ2-1	TRBV5-1
CSAQRPPGTGGREQFF	TGCAGTGCTCAGAGACCCCCCGGGACAGGGGGCCGTGAGCAGTTCTTC	16	many	TRBD1	TRBJ2-1	TRBV20-1
CSTRATNEKLFF	TGCAGCACGAGAGCAACTAATGAAAAACTGTTTTTT	12	many	-	TRBJ1-4	TRBV29-1
CASSLASGGARTDTQYF	TGCGCCAGCAGCTTGGCTAGCGGGGGGGCCCGGACAGATACGCAGTATTTT	17	-	TRBD2	TRBJ2-3	TRBV5-1
CASSHADRDGTEAFF	TGCGCCAGCAGCCACGCGGACAGGGATGGCACTGAAGCTTTCTTT	15	many	TRBD1	TRBJ1-1	TRBV4-1
CASSRTGRVNTGELFF	TGTGCCAGCAGCCGTACAGGGAGAGTTAACACCGGGGAGCTGTTTTTT	16	many	-	TRBJ2-2	TRBV3-1